What follows are 27 T cell receptor beta chains derived from one specimen sequenced in a study of cytomegalovirus exposure and HLA in healthy donors. The PCR made use of 60 Vbeta and 13 Jbeta primers. Profiling relied on immunoSEQ multiplex PCR, and the TCRdb table lists in-frame clones only, not all of them. The sample holds 100,000 to 150,000 clones; more than 8% are singletons and the top ten take around 5.5%. Source material: PBMCs. The receptors were sampled from a man between 40 and 49 years old in good health and CMV-seronegative.

This clone was seen a handful of times. The J gene is TRBJ1-2, the V gene TRBV12-5, with a weak D call TRBD1 (6 bases). The CDR3 totals 14 residues. Germline assignment: CDR1 LGHNT and CDR2 FRNRAP. The V gene lost 3 bases and the J gene lost 8 bases, with 16 bases spanning the gap. CDR3 in DNA: TGTGCTAGTGGTTTATCGGGGGGCTTTGGGGGCTACACCTTC. Its translation: CASGLSGGFGGYTF.

The chain combines TRBV19 with TRBJ2-1; 11 positions agree with TRBD1. Germline V lookup: CDR1 LNHDA, CDR2 SQIVND (reference sequence). The V gene end was trimmed by 7 bases and the J gene end by 4 bases; junction bases not matched to a gene: 9. The CDR3 extends over 16 amino acids. In DNA form, the CDR3 reads TGTGCCAGTACCCTAAGGGGGACAGGGGGGTACAATGAGCAGTTCTTC. This gives the protein CASTLRGTGGYNEQFF.

Only a few counts were recorded for this clone. The J gene is TRBJ2-5, the V gene TRBV14; D perhaps matches TRBD2 (6 bases). The length of the CDR3 is 16 residues. Germline CDR1 SGHDN, CDR2 FVKESK. Trimming left V 4 bases short and J 4 bases short, with 19 bases between. The CDR3 coding sequence is TGTGCCAGCAGCCCGGGGGTCCAGGGTTGGGGAGAGACCCAGTACTTC. Protein product: CASSPGVQGWGETQYF. The entire variable domain, with the rest obtained from reference TRBV14 and TRBJ2-5, is as follows: EAGVTQFPSHSVIEKGQTVTLRCDPISGHDNLYWYRRVMGKEIKFLLHFVKESKQDESGMPNNRFLAERTGGTYSTLKVQPAELEDSGVYFCASSPGVQGWGETQYFGPGTRLLVL.

The CDR3 region is CASSLGQVNEQFF. The DNA for the CDR3 is TGCGCCAGCAGCTTGGGACAGGTCAATGAGCAGTTCTTC. The chain employs TRBV5-1 and TRBJ2-1; tentative D call: TRBD1 (6 bases). The germline V and J ends were trimmed by 0 bases and 6 bases, with 7 bases remaining between them. The germline V gene encodes CDR1 SGHRS and CDR2 YFSETQ. This CDR3 region has 13 residues.

A few counts support this clone. V gene TRBV2 combines with J gene TRBJ1-1; the D gene is possibly TRBD1 (5 bases). V shed 6 bases and J shed 0 bases, with 11 bases lying between them. The CDR3 totals 14 residues. Germline CDR1 SNHLY, CDR2 FYNNEI. The CDR3 here is CASRDTYMNTEAFF. For the CDR3, the DNA is TGTGCCAGCAGGGACACCTACATGAACACTGAAGCTTTCTTT.

The chain links TRBV19 to TRBJ1-4; TRBD1 agrees at 8 bases. J gave up 5 bases and V 7 bases, and 6 bases lay outside the gene matches. Germline loops: CDR1 LNHDA, CDR2 SQIVND (reference sequence). The CDR3 sequence is 14 residues long. CDR3 sequence (DNA): TGTGCCAGTACCCCCCGGACAGGGAATGAAAAACTGTTTTTT. Its translation is CASTPRTGNEKLFF.

V is TRBV27 and J is TRBJ2-3; 12 nucleotides match TRBD1. Looked up from germline, CDR1 is MNHEY and CDR2 is SMNVEV (reference sequence). The V and J ends lost 5 bases and 10 bases, in that order; junction bases with no gene match: 10. The CDR3 contains 15 residues. The CDR3 loop is CASSLRDRGPSAQYF. The CDR3 DNA reads as TGTGCCAGCAGTCTCCGGGACAGGGGGCCCTCGGCGCAGTATTTT.

This clone was counted only a few times. The junction and the germline gene differ at one end; a read error may be behind it. The CDR3 sequence: CASSLEGNTYEQYF. Here the CDR3 DNA reads TGTGCCAGCAGCCTAGAGGGCAACACCTACGAGCAGTACTTC. The chain couples TRBV11-2 to TRBJ2-7, with D perhaps matching TRBD2 (5 bases). The CDR3 length is 14 residues. The V gene's germline CDR1 is SGHAT and CDR2 FQNNGV.

CDR3 sequence reads: CASSPRTGQETQYF. In DNA form, the CDR3 reads TGTGCCAGCAGCCCACGGACAGGACAAGAGACCCAGTACTTC. This chain joins TRBV7-7 and TRBJ2-5; 7 nucleotides line up with TRBD1. Trimming removed 5 bases from V and 2 bases from J; junction bases left unmatched: 5. The CDR3 contains 14 residues. Germline lookup yields CDR1 SSHAT and CDR2 FNYEAQ (reference sequence).

This chain joins TRBV6-1 and TRBJ1-1; 7 nucleotides line up with TRBD1. This CDR3 comprises 14 residues. Looked up from germline, CDR1 is MNHNS and CDR2 is SASEGT. The J segment lost 9 bases and the V segment lost 3 bases, leaving 10 bases of the junction unmatched. CDR3 sequence reads: CASSDIRDSDKAFF. In DNA, the CDR3 is TGTGCCAGCAGTGATATCCGGGACAGTGACAAAGCTTTCTTT.

A few counts support this clone. V usage is TRBV21-1 and J usage is TRBJ2-7; no DNA check was done on the table's D call, TRBD1. TRBV21-1 is marked as a pseudogene. This CDR3 is 17 amino acids long. The CDR3 region has the DNA TGTGCCAGCAGCAAAGCGTCCGTTCGGCAGGGGAAGTACGAGCAGTACTTC. Its translation is CASSKASVRQGKYEQYF.

This clone appeared a few times. This rearrangement joins TRBV5-1 to TRBJ1-2; TRBD1 is a possible D gene (6 bases). V gave up 5 bases and J gave up 4 bases, with 12 bases separating them. Germline V lookup: CDR1 SGHRS, CDR2 YFSETQ. There are 13 residues in the CDR3. CDR3 nucleotides: TGCGCCAGCAGAGATCCGGACAGCTATGGCTACACCTTC. It codes for CASRDPDSYGYTF.

This clone was counted only a few times. The CDR3 region is CASSREFYEQYF. The CDR3 DNA reads TGTGCCAGCAGCCGGGAGTTCTACGAGCAGTACTTC. The chain is built from TRBV28 and TRBJ2-7; perhaps TRBD2 as D (6 bases). Deletions cut 6 bases from V and 3 bases from J, with 9 bases between. Germline V gene sequence: CDR1 MDHEN, CDR2 SYDVKM. The CDR3 is 12 amino acids.

This clone turned up a few times. The chain uses TRBV28 and TRBJ2-7, with 7 bases lining up with TRBD2. V lost 1 base to trimming and J lost 0 bases; unmatched junction nucleotides: 12. CDR1 and CDR2 (germline): MDHEN, SYDVKM. This CDR3 is built from 18 residues. CDR3 DNA sequence: TGTGCCAGCAGTTTATCTGGGGACCTAGCGGTGAGCTCCTACGAGCAGTACTTC. Amino acids: CASSLSGDLAVSSYEQYF.

This clone was counted between two and nine times. V and J are TRBV7-2 and TRBJ1-1; D uncertain. The CDR3 has 13 residues. Germline CDR1 SGHTA, CDR2 FQGNSA. Trimming took off 1 base at V and 11 bases at J, with 14 bases between the two ends. For the CDR3, the DNA is TGTGCCAGCAGCTTAGTTTCGGGGAGAGGGGCTTTCTTT. Amino acids: CASSLVSGRGAFF.

This clone was observed a few times. The chain is built from TRBV19 and TRBJ2-5, with a weak D call TRBD2 (6 bases). Trimming took 3 bases from V and 2 from J, leaving 16 bases between them. The length of the CDR3 is 16 residues. CDR1 and CDR2 (germline): LNHDA, SQIVND (reference sequence). CDR3 in DNA: TGTGCCAGTAGTATGGCAGGAGCGGGCGAACAAGAGACCCAGTACTTC. Its protein is CASSMAGAGEQETQYF.

This chain links TRBV7-6 with TRBJ1-2; unclear D gene. V lost 1 base to trimming and J lost 6 bases, with 15 bases between them. Germline V gene data show CDR1 as SGHVS and CDR2 as FNYEAQ. The CDR3 is made up of 15 amino acids. The CDR3 bases are TGTGCCAGCAGCTTAGATCCAACCGGAGGGAATGGCTACACCTTC. Translation gives CASSLDPTGGNGYTF.

This clone was observed a few times. The rearrangement links TRBV4-3 to TRBJ2-3; TRBD2 aligns across 12 bases. Germline V gives CDR1 LGHNA, CDR2 YSLEER. V was clipped by 2 bases and J by 6 bases; unmatched bases: 3. CDR3 length: 15 residues. In DNA, the CDR3 is TGCGCCAGCAGCCAACTGACTAGCGGGGGTGATACGCAGTATTTT. Amino acid sequence: CASSQLTSGGDTQYF.

This clone was seen only a few times. The genes are TRBV18 and TRBJ2-7, with unresolved D. Germline V gene lookup returns CDR1 KGHSH and CDR2 LQKENI. V was trimmed by 5 bases and J by 0 bases, leaving 11 bases between them. There are 14 residues in the CDR3. CDR3 amino acids: CASSSSALSYEQYF. The DNA of the CDR3 is TGTGCCAGCTCAAGCAGCGCCCTCTCCTACGAGCAGTACTTC.

This clone was detected a few times. The chain uses TRBV10-3 and TRBJ2-2, with 7 bases matching TRBD2. The CDR3 length is 15 residues. With 11 bases clipped from V and 0 bases from J, the junction kept 9 bases outside the gene matches. Per germline, CDR1 ENHRY and CDR2 SYGVKD. CDR3 in DNA: TGTGCCGTTACCGACGGGGGGACGAACACCGGGGAGCTGTTTTTT. As protein: CAVTDGGTNTGELFF.

This clone was seen more than once but under ten times. V usage is TRBV5-1 and J usage is TRBJ1-1, with D possibly matching TRBD1 (5 bases). The germline CDR1 and CDR2 sequences are SGHRS and YFSETQ. This CDR3 has 13 residues. Trimming removed 3 bases at V and 0 bases at J, with 6 bases between. CDR3 coding DNA: TGCGCCAGCAGCTCGGGGGTGAACACTGAAGCTTTCTTT. This codes for CASSSGVNTEAFF.

This clone has a handful of counts. The chain has TRBV28 and TRBJ1-5; D is undetermined. V lost 5 bases, J lost 0 bases, and 8 bases lay in between. This CDR3 is built from 14 residues. CDR1 and CDR2 from the germline V gene are MDHEN and SYDVKM. CDR3 protein: CASSTTNSNQPQHF. Here the CDR3 DNA reads TGTGCCAGCAGTACAACAAATAGCAATCAGCCCCAGCATTTT.

The V gene is TRBV5-8, the J gene TRBJ2-2, with 7 bases identical to TRBD1. Unmatched junction bases numbered 8, after V lost 5 bases and J lost 4 bases. The germline V gene encodes CDR1 SGHTS and CDR2 YDEGEE. The length of the CDR3 is 15 residues. For the CDR3, the DNA is TGTGCCAGCAGTCTACAGGGGAGTCCCACCGGGGAGCTGTTTTTT. Translated: CASSLQGSPTGELFF. Drawing the rest from reference TRBV5-8 and TRBJ2-2, the complete variable domain is EAGVTQSPTHLIKTRGQQATLRCSPISGHTSVYWYQQALGLGLQFLLWYDEGEERNRGNFPPRFSGRQFPNYSSELNVNALELEDSALYLCASSLQGSPTGELFFGEGSRLTVL.

This clone was seen a few times. V and J are TRBV5-4 and TRBJ2-7; 10 bases are a match to TRBD2. With V trimmed by 4 bases and J by 0 bases, 4 bases remained unmatched. CDR3 length: 15 amino acids. Germline loops: CDR1 SGHNT, CDR2 YYREEE (reference sequence). CDR3 sequence (DNA): TGTGCCAGCAGCCCTAGCGGGGGCCCCTCCTACGAGCAGTACTTC. Protein product: CASSPSGGPSYEQYF.

The V gene is TRBV27, the J gene TRBJ2-2; 7 positions match TRBD1. The germline CDR1 and CDR2 sequences are MNHEY and SMNVEV (reference sequence). The CDR3 extends over 15 amino acids. Trimming removed 6 bases from V and 7 bases from J; junction bases left unmatched: 11. The CDR3 DNA reads TGTGCCAGCAGCGGGCAGACAGGGTTAGGCGGGGAGCTGTTTTTT. Encoded protein: CASSGQTGLGGELFF.

The chain carries TRBV9 and TRBJ2-1; TRBD2 aligns across 16 bases. V shed 4 bases and J 4 bases; nucleotides not matched to a gene: 11. This CDR3 contains 19 residues. Germline V CDR1 and CDR2: SGDLS, YYNGEE. CDR3 nucleotide sequence: TGTGCCAGCAGCCCAACCGGGACTAGCGGGGGGGGCTTATACAATGAGCAGTTCTTC. Residues: CASSPTGTSGGGLYNEQFF.

The V and J genes are TRBV28 and TRBJ2-7, with D hard to call. Germline CDR1 reads MDHEN; CDR2 reads SYDVKM. V lost 3 bases, J lost 0 bases, and 12 bases lay in between. This CDR3 region has 15 residues. In DNA, the CDR3 is TGTGCCAGCAGTTTGGTCGTCAGTAACTCCTACGAGCAGTACTTC. It encodes CASSLVVSNSYEQYF.